Each of the 18 T cell receptor beta chains below was sequenced from the same sample in a study of cytomegalovirus exposure and HLA in healthy donors. The PCR had 60 Vbeta and 13 Jbeta primers. Some clones are missing from TCRdb's copy, which holds only in-frame ones; the method was immunoSEQ multiplex PCR. The table lists roughly 100,000 clones, over 60% of them singletons. Sequenced sample: PBMCs. The receptors here all came from a male donor in good health and CMV-seropositive.

The V gene is TRBV28, the J gene TRBJ2-7, with TRBD1 matching over 7 bases. With 6 bases clipped from V and 0 bases from J, the junction kept 8 bases outside the gene matches. CDR3 size: 15 residues. Germline V gene data show CDR1 as MDHEN and CDR2 as SYDVKM. CDR3 protein: CASRPPGQSSYEQYF. CDR3 sequence (DNA): TGTGCCAGCAGACCCCCGGGACAGAGCTCCTACGAGCAGTACTTC.

This chain joins TRBV6-6 and TRBJ2-3; D is unclear. Germline loops: CDR1 MNHNY, CDR2 SVGAGI (reference sequence). The CDR3 is 12 residues long. The V and J ends lost 6 bases and 6 bases respectively, with 10 bases between them. The CDR3 spells CASSPTGDTQYF. CDR3 in DNA: TGTGCCAGCAGCCCGACCGGGGATACGCAGTATTTT.

The chain recombines TRBV18 with TRBJ1-1, with TRBD1 identical over 7 bases. The CDR3 runs to 15 residues. V shed 2 bases, J shed 4 bases, and the junction held 7 bases outside the gene matches. Germline lookup yields CDR1 KGHSH and CDR2 LQKENI. CDR3 residues: CASSPWSGGSTEAFF. The CDR3 DNA follows: TGTGCCAGCTCACCATGGTCAGGGGGGAGCACTGAAGCTTTCTTT.

The rearrangement joins TRBV2 to TRBJ2-7; D is perhaps TRBD1 (5 bases). The CDR3 loop spans 14 amino acids. The germline V gene encodes CDR1 SNHLY and CDR2 FYNNEI. V dropped 7 bases and J dropped 3 bases, with 16 bases sitting between them. The CDR3 sequence: CASNQKGALYEQYF. The CDR3, as DNA: TGTGCCAGCAACCAGAAAGGGGCCCTCTACGAGCAGTACTTC.

The chain couples TRBV7-9 to TRBJ2-1; 9 bases map to TRBD1. Germline CDR1 reads SEHNR; CDR2 reads FQNEAQ (reference sequence). J lost 5 bases, V lost 4 bases, and 3 bases had no gene match. This CDR3 spans 14 amino acids. CDR3 region: CASSSRDRDNEQFF. The CDR3, as DNA: TGTGCCAGCAGCTCAAGGGACAGGGACAATGAGCAGTTCTTC.

V gene TRBV19 combines with J gene TRBJ1-5; D gene unclear. Trimming removed 1 base at V and 1 base at J, with 5 bases between. The CDR3 sequence is 14 residues long. Germline assignment: CDR1 LNHDA and CDR2 SQIVND (reference sequence). CDR3 residues: CASSIAPSNQPQHF. Here the CDR3 DNA reads TGTGCCAGTAGTATAGCCCCGAGCAATCAGCCCCAGCATTTT. Full variable domain (remainder filled in from reference TRBV19 and TRBJ1-5): DGGITQSPKYLFRKEGQNVTLSCEQNLNHDAMYWYRQDPGQGLRLIYYSQIVNDFQKGDIAEGYSVSREKKESFPLTVTSAQKNPTAFYLCASSIAPSNQPQHFGDGTRLSIL.

The table lists this clone with a few counts. The chain combines TRBV4-2 with TRBJ2-2; possibly TRBD1 for D (5 bases). This CDR3 is 15 amino acids long. V lost 4 bases and J lost 8, with 17 bases in between. Germline lookup yields CDR1 LGHNA and CDR2 YNFKEQ. The CDR3 bases are TGTGCCAGCAGCCCGCCTAGGGGTAGCTCAGGGGAGCTGTTTTTT. Translation: CASSPPRGSSGELFF.

This sequence joins TRBV4-3 and TRBJ2-1; possibly TRBD1 for D (6 bases). The CDR3 spans 16 residues. V lost 0 bases to trimming and J lost 4 bases, with 13 bases between them. From germline, CDR1 is LGHNA and CDR2 YSLEER. The CDR3 region is CASSQEGAGDYNEQFF. The CDR3 DNA reads TGCGCCAGCAGCCAAGAAGGGGCAGGGGATTACAATGAGCAGTTCTTC.

The chain employs TRBV9 and TRBJ2-1; D perhaps matches TRBD1 (5 bases). Trimming cost V 4 bases and J 4 bases, with 12 bases left between them. CDR3 size: 14 residues. Germline loops: CDR1 SGDLS, CDR2 YYNGEE. The CDR3 protein is CASSPTDSYNEQFF. DNA of the CDR3: TGTGCCAGCAGCCCCACCGACAGTTACAATGAGCAGTTCTTC.

The rearrangement joins TRBV28 to TRBJ2-1; perhaps TRBD2 as D (8 bases). CDR1 and CDR2 from the germline V gene are MDHEN and SYDVKM. This CDR3 comprises 15 residues. V lost 5 bases and J 8 bases, leaving 19 bases between the germline ends. CDR3 residues: CASSLTSGGGDEQFF. CDR3 nucleotide sequence: TGTGCCAGCAGTCTTACTAGCGGAGGGGGCGATGAGCAGTTCTTC.

The genes are TRBV11-2 and TRBJ1-2, with D unclear. The V gene's germline CDR1 is SGHAT and CDR2 FQNNGV. The length of the CDR3 is 13 residues. Trimming shortened V by 5 bases and J by 8 bases, and 15 bases separated the two germline ends. The CDR3 is CASSPGTVPGYTF. CDR3 nucleotide sequence: TGTGCCAGCAGCCCCGGAACAGTACCGGGCTACACCTTC.

J is TRBJ2-4 and V is TRBV18; D possibly corresponds to TRBD2 (7 bases). CDR1 and CDR2 (germline): KGHSH, LQKENI. V lost 2 bases, J lost 7 bases, and 12 bases lay in between. This CDR3 has 14 amino acids. CDR3 in DNA: TGTGCCAGCTCACCATCTGGGGGGGCCAACATTCAGTACTTC. Amino acid sequence: CASSPSGGANIQYF.

This chain links TRBV27 with TRBJ1-1; D gene uncertain. The CDR3 totals 14 residues. Trimming removed 4 bases from V and 0 bases from J, with 9 bases in between. CDR1 MNHEY and CDR2 SMNVEV come from the germline V gene (reference sequence). This CDR3 reads CASSSATMNTEAFF. The DNA for the CDR3 is TGTGCCAGCAGTTCCGCGACAATGAACACTGAAGCTTTCTTT.

This clone was seen a handful of times. The genes are TRBV9 and TRBJ2-1; the match to TRBD1 covers 10 bases. The CDR3 covers 15 residues. CDR1 and CDR2 (germline): SGDLS, YYNGEE. J was trimmed by 9 bases and V by 3 bases; bases with no gene match: 9. The CDR3, as DNA: TGTGCCAGCAGCGCCGCCGGGACAGGGGACGGTGAGCAGTTCTTC. It encodes CASSAAGTGDGEQFF.

The chain joins TRBV6-1 to TRBJ1-5, with TRBD1 matching 7 bases. CDR3 length: 12 residues. Losses at the gene ends were 6 bases for V and 4 bases for J; bases not matched to a gene: 0. CDR1 and CDR2 (germline): MNHNS, SASEGT. The CDR3: CASRTGNQPQHF. CDR3 DNA sequence: TGTGCCAGCAGGACAGGGAATCAGCCCCAGCATTTT.

The chain couples TRBV4-1 to TRBJ2-1; perhaps TRBD2 as D (5 bases). V shed 1 base and J shed 4 bases, with 17 bases lying between them. The germline V gene has CDR1 MGHRA and CDR2 YSYEKL. CDR3 length: 17 amino acids. CDR3 sequence: CASSQGVRTSSYNEQFF. CDR3 in DNA: TGCGCCAGCAGCCAAGGGGTCAGGACTTCGTCATACAATGAGCAGTTCTTC.

The chain joins TRBV7-2 to TRBJ2-1; 8 nucleotides agree with TRBD2. The CDR3 has 15 amino acids. With V trimmed by 5 bases and J by 7 bases, 10 bases remained unmatched. CDR1 SGHTA and CDR2 FQGNSA come from the germline V gene. DNA for the CDR3: TGTGCCAGCAGCCCCCCCGCGGGGGGACGGAATGAGCAGTTCTTC. Translated: CASSPPAGGRNEQFF.

This clone has only a few counts. At one boundary the junction diverges from the germline segment, which might be a read error. The same CDR3 arises from other DNA sequences in this sample as well. The J gene is TRBJ2-7, the V gene TRBV27; TRBD2 matches 13 bases. The CDR3 extends over 16 amino acids. Looked up from germline, CDR1 is MNHEY and CDR2 is SMNVEV (reference sequence). The DNA for the CDR3 is TGTGCTAGCAAACTAGCGGGAGGGCTACTCTCCTACGAGCAGTACTTC. Its protein product is CASKLAGGLLSYEQYF.